A selection of T cell receptor beta chains follows, all from one sample in a study of blood T cell repertoires in COVID-19. The table came from immunoSEQ multiplex PCR; TCRdb's copy has only in-frame clones and leaves some out. The data show under 250,000 clones, roughly 86% seen once. The sample consisted of peripheral blood. The origin of the receptors is a woman between 50 and 59 years old with active or convalescent COVID-19. The CDR3 runs from the conserved cysteine through the conserved F or W. D genes are given only for firm matches. The size entry is marked missing in some rows and otherwise reads once, few, many or a size class.

size | J | D | V | CDR3 | DNA
NA | TRBJ1-6 | TRBD1 | TRBV5-1 | CASSLSGQANSPLHF | TGCGCCAGCAGCTTGTCTGGACAGGCCAATTCACCCCTCCACTTT
NA | TRBJ1-2 | NA | TRBV10-3 | CATEDGGTNYGYTF | TGTGCCACAGAAGATGGGGGGACCAACTATGGCTACACCTTC
once | TRBJ1-6 | TRBD1 | TRBV3-1/TRBV3-2 | CASSPPTGFNSPLHF | TGTGCCAGCAGCCCCCCGACAGGGTTCAATTCACCCCTCCACTTT
NA | TRBJ2-5 | NA | TRBV7-2 | CASSLDSRKETQYF | TGTGCCAGCAGCTTAGATTCTAGAAAAGAGACCCAGTACTTC
NA | TRBJ2-5 | NA | TRBV6-6 | CASSRTATQETQYF | TGTGCCAGCAGTCGGACAGCCACGCAAGAGACCCAGTACTTC
NA | TRBJ2-7 | NA | TRBV7-3 | CASSPPPPGDLEQYF | TGTGCCAGCAGCCCTCCCCCGCCCGGAGATCTCGAGCAGTACTTC
NA | TRBJ2-5 | TRBD2 | TRBV5-6 | CATNRLAAEGWAETQYF | TGTGCCACAAATCGTCTAGCGGCGGAGGGCTGGGCGGAGACCCAGTACTTC
NA | TRBJ2-3 | TRBD2 | TRBV4-1 | CASSQELAGGGTQYF | TGCGCCAGCAGCCAAGAGCTAGCGGGGGGAGGTACGCAGTATTTT
few | TRBJ2-1 | NA | TRBV5-1 | CASSELSGYNEQFF | TGCGCCAGCAGCGAACTTAGCGGCTACAATGAGCAGTTCTTC
few | TRBJ1-1 | NA | TRBV6-1 | CASSEQGITEAFF | TGTGCCAGCAGTGAACAGGGAATAACTGAAGCTTTCTTT
NA | TRBJ1-4 | NA | TRBV11-2 | CASSLVRGQTTNEKLFF | TGTGCCAGCAGCTTAGTACGAGGGCAGACAACTAATGAAAAACTGTTTTTT
NA | TRBJ2-7 | NA | TRBV7-9 | CASSLDGGTYEQYF | TGTGCCAGCAGCCTAGACGGGGGAACCTACGAGCAGTACTTC
NA | TRBJ1-5 | NA | TRBV19 | CASTHGPFPNQPQHF | TGTGCCAGTACCCATGGGCCGTTCCCTAATCAGCCCCAGCATTTT
NA | TRBJ1-1 | TRBD1 | TRBV5-1 | CASSLTGQGSPTEAFF | TGCGCCAGCAGCTTGACGGGACAGGGGAGCCCCACTGAAGCTTTCTTT
NA | TRBJ1-5 | TRBD1 | TRBV6-1 | CASSEANRGVPQHF | TGTGCCAGCAGTGAAGCGAACAGGGGTGTACCCCAGCATTTT
NA | TRBJ1-3 | NA | TRBV5-5 | CASQASSGNTIYF | TGTGCCAGCCAGGCAAGCTCTGGAAACACCATATATTTT
NA | TRBJ2-3 | NA | TRBV5-4 | CASSYQRGAFTDTQYF | TGTGCCAGCAGCTACCAACGGGGGGCCTTCACAGATACGCAGTATTTT
NA | TRBJ1-2 | NA | TRBV7-2 | CASSLDRGPGGYTF | TGTGCCAGCAGCTTAGATAGGGGCCCCGGGGGCTACACCTTC
NA | TRBJ1-1 | NA | TRBV19 | CASSRAGSTEAFF | TGTGCCAGTAGTCGGGCAGGGTCCACTGAAGCTTTCTTT
NA | TRBJ2-2 | TRBD2 | TRBV3-1/TRBV3-2 | CASSRRLTSGTTGELFF | TGTGCCAGCAGCCGCCGATTGACTAGCGGGACGACCGGGGAGCTGTTTTTT
once | TRBJ1-2 | NA | TRBV5-1 | CASSLGQVNYGYTF | TGCGCCAGCAGCTTGGGCCAGGTGAACTATGGCTACACCTTC
NA | TRBJ1-1 | NA | TRBV19 | CASSIAGAGTEAFF | TGTGCCAGTAGTATAGCAGGGGCAGGCACTGAAGCTTTCTTT
NA | TRBJ2-2 | NA | TRBV27 | CASSLGVRGRAGRTGELFF | TGTGCCAGCAGTTTGGGCGTCAGGGGTCGGGCAGGCCGGACCGGGGAGCTGTTTTTT